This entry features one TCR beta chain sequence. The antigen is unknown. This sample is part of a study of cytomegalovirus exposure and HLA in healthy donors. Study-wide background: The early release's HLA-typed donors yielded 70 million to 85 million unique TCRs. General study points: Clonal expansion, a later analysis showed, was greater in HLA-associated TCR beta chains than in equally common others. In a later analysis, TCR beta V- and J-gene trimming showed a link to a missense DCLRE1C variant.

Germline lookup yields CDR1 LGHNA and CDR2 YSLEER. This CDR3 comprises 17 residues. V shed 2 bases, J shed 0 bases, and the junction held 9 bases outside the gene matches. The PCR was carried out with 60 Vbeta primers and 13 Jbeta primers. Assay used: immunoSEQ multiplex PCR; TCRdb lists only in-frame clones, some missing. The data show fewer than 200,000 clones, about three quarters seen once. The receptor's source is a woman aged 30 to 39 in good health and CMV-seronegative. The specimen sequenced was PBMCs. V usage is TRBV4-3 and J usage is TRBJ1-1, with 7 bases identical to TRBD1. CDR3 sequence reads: CASSQLQGLKVNTEAFF. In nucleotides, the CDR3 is TGCGCCAGCAGCCAACTACAGGGGCTTAAGGTGAACACTGAAGCTTTCTTT.